The entry that follows covers one TCR beta chain sequence. The antigen remains unidentified. A much larger clone differs by one base, so this may be a read error. This specimen belongs to a study of immune heterogeneity within non-small cell lung tumors. As for the study in general: Among the tumors, 4 were squamous cell carcinomas, about 10 were non-squamous carcinomas and 1 was not otherwise specified. Whole-study findings and limits: With local tumor mutational burden, local T-cell clonality showed a moderate but significant correlation (R about 0.35).

The CDR3 spans 13 residues. Germline lookup yields CDR1 MNHNS and CDR2 SASEGT. The authors amplified TCR beta CDR3 by multiplex PCR with 32 V and 13 J primers. A single record per CDR3 protein comes from TCRdb applying MiXCR to the multiplex PCR reads. Of fewer than 15,000 distinct CDR3 sequences in the sample, approximately 26% were seen once. Genomic DNA from bulk tumor acted as the template, and 600 ng was loaded per sample. Biopsies that were spaced far apart were taken, several per primary tumor, during surgery. Enrolled patients presented with newly diagnosed, previously untreated non-small cell lung cancer and underwent curative surgery.

Sequencing was performed on lung tumor tissue. V usage is TRBV6-1 and J usage is TRBJ1-2; D not resolved. The sequence was obtained from a man aged 40-50 years with non-small cell lung cancer. The DNA of the CDR3 is TGTGCCAGCAGTAGAACCCAGGACTATGTCTACACCTTC. Translating gives CASSRTQDYVYTF.